Below, 8 T cell receptor beta chains from the same sample are listed, as sequenced in a study of regulatory T cells in long-lasting Graves disease. Investigators prepared the TCR beta libraries by applying iRepertoire HTBI primers and Arm-PCR of CDR3 regions. Via MiXCR, TCRdb re-called the multiplex PCR reads, giving one row per CDR3 protein. Here the sample spans about 310,000 distinct CDR3 sequences, 22% being singletons. Time point denoted: persistent/refractory GD, antithyroid drugs over 5 years with positive TRAb. Extracted PBMC RNA gave rise to the TCR library. The sample here was peripheral blood mononuclear cells (PBMCs), taken when the disease was refractory, from a patient treated with antithyroid drugs. Source of these receptors: a female donor with Graves disease.

The V and J genes are TRBV6-1 and TRBJ1-3, with D possibly TRBD1 on 5 matching bases. The CDR3 is 16 amino acids. V lost 7 bases and J lost 0, with 16 bases in between. The germline V gene has CDR1 MNHNS and CDR2 SASEGT. DNA for the CDR3: TGTGCCAGCATTTCAAGGGGACGGAGCTCTGGAAACACCATATATTTT. Translated, it gives CASISRGRSSGNTIYF.

CDR3 in DNA: TGTGCCTGGAGTCCCCAGGGCCTGAGGGAGACCCAGTACTTC. This translates into CAWSPQGLRETQYF. The J gene is TRBJ2-5, the V gene TRBV30, with D perhaps matching TRBD1 (5 bases). V was pared by 2 bases and J by 5 bases, with 15 bases between. Germline CDR1 reads GTSNPN; CDR2 reads SVGIG (reference sequence). The CDR3 is 14 residues long.

This clonotype was seen ten or more times. The chain combines TRBV5-1 with TRBJ2-7; 7 nucleotides match TRBD2. V shed 7 bases, J shed 2 bases, and the junction held 9 bases outside the gene matches. From germline, CDR1 is SGHRS and CDR2 YFSETQ. This CDR3 has 14 amino acids. The CDR3 nucleotides are TGCGCCAGCCGATTAGGGGAGGGCCCCTACGAGCAGTACTTC. Translation gives CASRLGEGPYEQYF.

This clonotype was seen a handful of times. The genes are TRBV5-1 and TRBJ2-7; tentatively, D is TRBD1 (6 bases). The CDR3 extends over 17 amino acids. The germline V and J ends were trimmed by 0 bases and 3 bases, with 19 bases remaining between them. Germline values: CDR1 SGHRS, CDR2 YFSETQ. The DNA for the CDR3 is TGCGCCAGCAGCTTGGGGGTGGTGGGGGCGCGTCTCTACGAGCAGTACTTC. Residues: CASSLGVVGARLYEQYF.

This clonotype was seen more than once but under ten times. The chain is built from TRBV5-1 and TRBJ1-5; no clear D gene. Germline V gene lookup returns CDR1 SGHRS and CDR2 YFSETQ. The CDR3 runs to 14 residues. V was clipped by 4 bases and J by 2 bases, with 10 bases between them. CDR3 DNA sequence: TGCGCCAGCAGCCCGGCGGCAGGCAATCAGCCCCAGCATTTT. Translating gives CASSPAAGNQPQHF.

There are a few counts of this clonotype. The chain recombines TRBV7-2 with TRBJ1-4; no clear D. V was clipped by 2 bases and J by 1 base, with 14 bases between them. The CDR3 has 17 amino acids. From germline, CDR1 is SGHTA and CDR2 FQGNSA. CDR3 nucleotides: TGTGCCAGCAGCTTATACATTAGTCGAGGAACTAATGAAAAACTGTTTTTT. This codes for CASSLYISRGTNEKLFF.

V and J are TRBV20-1 and TRBJ2-7, with unresolved D. Germline V gene sequence: CDR1 DFQATT, CDR2 SNEGSKA (reference sequence). V was cut by 0 bases and J by 0 bases, with 12 bases left in between. The CDR3 is 15 residues long. The CDR3 here is CSARDSPRSSYEQYF. The CDR3 DNA reads TGCAGTGCTAGAGATTCACCGAGGAGCTCCTACGAGCAGTACTTC.

This chain joins TRBV7-2 and TRBJ1-3; D not resolved. Germline loops: CDR1 SGHTA, CDR2 FQGNSA. The CDR3 spans 15 residues. V was trimmed by 5 bases and J by 4 bases, leaving 15 bases between them. The CDR3 sequence is CASSVDGLAGNTIYF. The CDR3 nucleotides are TGTGCCAGCAGCGTCGACGGGTTGGCCGGAAACACCATATATTTT. Full variable domain (missing parts from reference TRBV7-2 and TRBJ1-3): GAGVSQSPSNKVTEKGKDVELRCDPISGHTALYWYRQSLGQGLEFLIYFQGNSAPDKSGLPSDRFSAERTGGSVSTLTIQRTQQEDSAVYLCASSVDGLAGNTIYFGEGSWLTVV.